The T cell receptor beta chain described here comes from a study of blood T cell repertoires in COVID-19. Study details: COVID-19 samples from acute and convalescent phases originated in the United States, Italy and Spain. From T cells, B-cell-depleted T cells, or PBMCs came the material, which was cDNA or gDNA.

The CDR3 has 19 amino acids. V trimming: 4 bases; J trimming: 6 bases; junction bases outside the gene matches: 17. Germline-derived CDR1 and CDR2 are LNHNV and YYDKDF (reference sequence). Participants, 18 to 89 years old, spanned more than 20 US areas. Original data processing: Amplified reference gene primers provided the basis for estimating nucleated cell counts. The method was immunoSEQ multiplex PCR; TCRdb's version includes in-frame clones alone and lacks a portion of them. That table supplies the V and J calls and clone size; D and trimming were determined from the DNA. The table has around 310,000 clones, about 90% seen once.

The rearrangement links TRBV15 to TRBJ1-5, with 11 positions matching TRBD1. Sequenced material: PBMCs or T cells enriched from blood (not recorded which). The source is a man aged 25 to 45 who had recovered from COVID-19. As DNA, the CDR3 is TGTGCCACCAGCAAATACCCATCCGGGACAGGGGGGTCTTCTCAGCCCCAGCATTTT. Protein product: CATSKYPSGTGGSSQPQHF.